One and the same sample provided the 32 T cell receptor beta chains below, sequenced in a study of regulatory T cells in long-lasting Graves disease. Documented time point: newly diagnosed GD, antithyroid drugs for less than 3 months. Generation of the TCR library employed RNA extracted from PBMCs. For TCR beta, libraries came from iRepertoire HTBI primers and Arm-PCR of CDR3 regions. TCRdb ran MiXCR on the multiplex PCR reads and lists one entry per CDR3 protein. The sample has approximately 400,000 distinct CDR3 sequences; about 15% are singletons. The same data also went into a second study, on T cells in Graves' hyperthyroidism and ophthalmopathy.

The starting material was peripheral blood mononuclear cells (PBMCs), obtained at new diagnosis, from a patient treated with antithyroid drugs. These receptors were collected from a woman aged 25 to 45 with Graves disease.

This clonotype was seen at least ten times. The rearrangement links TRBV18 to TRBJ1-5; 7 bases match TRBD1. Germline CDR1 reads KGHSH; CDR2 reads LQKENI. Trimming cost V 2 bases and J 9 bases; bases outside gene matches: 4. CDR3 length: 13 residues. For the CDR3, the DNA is TGTGCCAGCTCACCAAAAAAGGGGGCGCCCCAGCATTTT. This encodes CASSPKKGAPQHF.

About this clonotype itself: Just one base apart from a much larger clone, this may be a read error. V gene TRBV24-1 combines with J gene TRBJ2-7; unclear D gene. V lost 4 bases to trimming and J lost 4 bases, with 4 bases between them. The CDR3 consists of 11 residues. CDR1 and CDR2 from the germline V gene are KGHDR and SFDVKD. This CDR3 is CATSDHYEQYF. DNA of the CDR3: TGTGCCACCAGTGACCATTACGAGCAGTACTTC.

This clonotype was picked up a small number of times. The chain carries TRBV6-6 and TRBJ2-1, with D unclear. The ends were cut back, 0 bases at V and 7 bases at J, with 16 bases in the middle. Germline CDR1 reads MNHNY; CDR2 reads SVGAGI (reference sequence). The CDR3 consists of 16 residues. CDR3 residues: CASSYSRYPVLNEQFF. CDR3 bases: TGTGCCAGCAGTTACTCGCGGTACCCCGTTCTTAATGAGCAGTTCTTC.

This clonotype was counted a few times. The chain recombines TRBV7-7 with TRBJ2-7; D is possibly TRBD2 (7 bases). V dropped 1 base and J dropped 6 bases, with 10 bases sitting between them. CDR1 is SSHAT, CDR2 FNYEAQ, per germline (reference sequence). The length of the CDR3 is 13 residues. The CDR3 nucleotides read TGTGCCAGCAGCTTAGTGGGAGGGGGCGAGCAGTACTTC. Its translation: CASSLVGGGEQYF.

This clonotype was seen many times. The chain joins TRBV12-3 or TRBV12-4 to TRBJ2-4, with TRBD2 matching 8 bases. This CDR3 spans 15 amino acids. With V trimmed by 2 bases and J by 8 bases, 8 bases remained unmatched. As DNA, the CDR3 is TGTGCCAGCAGTTTACCCGGGGGGGGGGGGCACATTCAGTACTTC. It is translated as CASSLPGGGGHIQYF.

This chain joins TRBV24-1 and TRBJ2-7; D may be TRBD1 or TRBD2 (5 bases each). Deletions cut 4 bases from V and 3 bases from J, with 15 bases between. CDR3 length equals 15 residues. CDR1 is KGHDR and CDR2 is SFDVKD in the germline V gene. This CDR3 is CATSDPGTSHYEQYF. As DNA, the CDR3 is TGTGCCACCAGTGACCCCGGGACGTCCCACTACGAGCAGTACTTC.

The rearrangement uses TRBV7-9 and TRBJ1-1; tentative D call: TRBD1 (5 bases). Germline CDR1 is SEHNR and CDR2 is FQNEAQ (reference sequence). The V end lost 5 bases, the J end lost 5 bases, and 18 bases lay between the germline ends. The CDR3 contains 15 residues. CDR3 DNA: TGTGCCAGCAGCCAGGAGCGCCAGGGTGGGACTGAAGCTTTCTTT. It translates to CASSQERQGGTEAFF. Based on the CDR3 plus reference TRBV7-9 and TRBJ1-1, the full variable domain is DTGVSQNPRHKITKRGQNVTFRCDPISEHNRLYWYRQTLGQGPEFLTYFQNEAQLEKSRLLSDRFSAERPKGSFSTLEIQRTEQGDSAMYLCASSQERQGGTEAFFGQGTRLTVV.

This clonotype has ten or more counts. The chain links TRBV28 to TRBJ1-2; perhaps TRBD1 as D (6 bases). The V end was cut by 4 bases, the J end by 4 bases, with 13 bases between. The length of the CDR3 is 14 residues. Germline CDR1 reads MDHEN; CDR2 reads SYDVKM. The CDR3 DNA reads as TGTGCCAGCAGTTCCCCCGGACAGTTCTATGGCTACACCTTC. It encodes CASSSPGQFYGYTF.

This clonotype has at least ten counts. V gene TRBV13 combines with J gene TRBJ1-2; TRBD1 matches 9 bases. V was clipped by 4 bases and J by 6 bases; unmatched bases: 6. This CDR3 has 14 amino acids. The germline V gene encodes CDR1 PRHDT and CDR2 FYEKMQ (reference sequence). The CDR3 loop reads CASSSGTGRNGYTF. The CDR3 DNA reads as TGTGCCAGCAGCTCCGGGACAGGGAGGAATGGCTACACCTTC.

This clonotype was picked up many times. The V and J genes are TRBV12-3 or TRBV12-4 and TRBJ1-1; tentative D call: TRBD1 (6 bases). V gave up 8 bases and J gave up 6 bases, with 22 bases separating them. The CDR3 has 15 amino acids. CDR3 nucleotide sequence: TGTGCCAGCGGTCTGGGCGGCGGACAGATGGCTGAAGCTTTCTTT. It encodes CASGLGGGQMAEAFF.

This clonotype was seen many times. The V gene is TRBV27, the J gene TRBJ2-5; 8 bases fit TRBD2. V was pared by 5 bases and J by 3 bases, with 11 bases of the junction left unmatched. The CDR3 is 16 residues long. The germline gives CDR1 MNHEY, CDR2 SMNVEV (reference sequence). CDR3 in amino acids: CASSGSGTVYEETQYF. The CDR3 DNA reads TGTGCCAGCAGTGGTAGCGGGACGGTTTATGAAGAGACCCAGTACTTC.

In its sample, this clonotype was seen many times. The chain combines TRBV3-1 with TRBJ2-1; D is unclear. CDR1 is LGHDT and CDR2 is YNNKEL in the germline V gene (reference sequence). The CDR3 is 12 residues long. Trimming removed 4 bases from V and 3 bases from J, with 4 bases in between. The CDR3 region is CASSRFYNEQFF. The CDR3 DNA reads TGTGCCAGCAGCCGGTTCTACAATGAGCAGTTCTTC.

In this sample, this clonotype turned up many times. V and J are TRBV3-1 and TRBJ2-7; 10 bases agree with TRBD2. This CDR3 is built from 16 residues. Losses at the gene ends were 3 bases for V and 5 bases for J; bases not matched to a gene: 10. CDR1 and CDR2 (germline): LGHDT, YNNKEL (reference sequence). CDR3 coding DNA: TGTGCCAGCAGCCAGGCACTAGCGGGGCCAGCCAACGAGCAGTACTTC. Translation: CASSQALAGPANEQYF.

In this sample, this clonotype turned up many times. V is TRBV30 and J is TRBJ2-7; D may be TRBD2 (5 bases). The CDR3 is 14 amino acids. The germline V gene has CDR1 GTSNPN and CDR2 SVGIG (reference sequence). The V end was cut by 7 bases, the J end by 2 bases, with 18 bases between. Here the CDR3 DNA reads TGTGCCTACAAAGACGGCGGAGGTCCCTACGAGCAGTACTTC. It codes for CAYKDGGGPYEQYF.

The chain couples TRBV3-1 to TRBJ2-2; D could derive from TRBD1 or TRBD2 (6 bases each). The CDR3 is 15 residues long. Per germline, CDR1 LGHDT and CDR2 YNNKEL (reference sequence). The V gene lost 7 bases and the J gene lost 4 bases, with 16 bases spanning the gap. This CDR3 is CASNQRRGFTGELFF. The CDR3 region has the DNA TGTGCCAGCAACCAGAGGAGGGGGTTCACCGGGGAGCTGTTTTTT.

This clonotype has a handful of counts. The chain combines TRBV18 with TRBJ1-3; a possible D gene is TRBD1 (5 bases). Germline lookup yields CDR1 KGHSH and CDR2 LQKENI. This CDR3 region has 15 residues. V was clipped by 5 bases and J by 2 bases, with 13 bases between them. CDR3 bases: TGTGCCAGCTCATCGCAGGGTGTCACTGGAAACACCATATATTTT. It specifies CASSSQGVTGNTIYF.

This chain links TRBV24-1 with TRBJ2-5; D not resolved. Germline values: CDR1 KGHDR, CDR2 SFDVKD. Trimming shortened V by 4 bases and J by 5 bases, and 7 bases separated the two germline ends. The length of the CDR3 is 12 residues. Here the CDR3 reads CATSDFMETQYF. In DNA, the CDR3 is TGTGCCACCAGTGACTTTATGGAGACCCAGTACTTC.

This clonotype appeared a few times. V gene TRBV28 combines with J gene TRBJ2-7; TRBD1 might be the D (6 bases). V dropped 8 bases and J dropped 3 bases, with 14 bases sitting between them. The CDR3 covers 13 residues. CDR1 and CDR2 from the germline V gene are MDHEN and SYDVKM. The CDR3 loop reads CASRPGADYEQYF. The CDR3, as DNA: TGTGCCAGCCGGCCAGGGGCGGACTACGAGCAGTACTTC.

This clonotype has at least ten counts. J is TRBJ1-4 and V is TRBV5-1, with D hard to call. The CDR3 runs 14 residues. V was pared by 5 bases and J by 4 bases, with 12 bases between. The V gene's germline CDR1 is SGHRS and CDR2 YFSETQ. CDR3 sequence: CASSRAGLNEKLFF. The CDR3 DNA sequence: TGCGCCAGCAGTAGGGCGGGTCTTAATGAAAAACTGTTTTTT.

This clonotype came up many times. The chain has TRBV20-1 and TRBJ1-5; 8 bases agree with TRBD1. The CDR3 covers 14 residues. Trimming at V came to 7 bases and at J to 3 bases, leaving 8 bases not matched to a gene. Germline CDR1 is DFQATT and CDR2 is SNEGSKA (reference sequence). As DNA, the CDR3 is TGCAGTGGCGTCGCAGGGGGCTTCAATCAGCCCCAGCATTTT. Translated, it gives CSGVAGGFNQPQHF.

The CDR3 is CSARLGGSGTQYF. The CDR3 DNA reads TGCAGTGCTAGGTTGGGAGGGAGCGGGACCCAGTACTTC. The chain employs TRBV20-1 and TRBJ2-5; 7 positions agree with TRBD2. The CDR3 has 13 residues. Germline V gene lookup returns CDR1 DFQATT and CDR2 SNEGSKA (reference sequence). J lost 7 bases, V lost 3 bases, and 8 bases had no gene match.

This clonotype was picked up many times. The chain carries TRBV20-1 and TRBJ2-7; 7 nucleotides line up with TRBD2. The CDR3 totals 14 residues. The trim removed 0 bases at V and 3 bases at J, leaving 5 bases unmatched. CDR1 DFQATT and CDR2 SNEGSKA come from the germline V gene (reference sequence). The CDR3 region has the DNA TGCAGTGCTAGAGATAGGAGCGGGATCTACGAGCAGTACTTC. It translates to CSARDRSGIYEQYF.

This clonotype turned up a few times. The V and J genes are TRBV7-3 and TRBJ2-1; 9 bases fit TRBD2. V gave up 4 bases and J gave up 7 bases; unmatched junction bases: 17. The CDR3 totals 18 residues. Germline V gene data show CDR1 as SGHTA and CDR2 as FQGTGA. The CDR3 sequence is CASSSPRVSGGFTNEQFF. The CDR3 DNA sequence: TGTGCCAGCAGCTCCCCTAGGGTTAGCGGGGGCTTCACGAATGAGCAGTTCTTC.

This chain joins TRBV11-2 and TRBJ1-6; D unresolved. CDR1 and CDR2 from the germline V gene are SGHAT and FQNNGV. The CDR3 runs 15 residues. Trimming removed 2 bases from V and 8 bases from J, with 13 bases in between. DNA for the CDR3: TGTGCCAGCAGCTTAATTGGGTTTGGGGATTCACCCCTCCACTTT. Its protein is CASSLIGFGDSPLHF.

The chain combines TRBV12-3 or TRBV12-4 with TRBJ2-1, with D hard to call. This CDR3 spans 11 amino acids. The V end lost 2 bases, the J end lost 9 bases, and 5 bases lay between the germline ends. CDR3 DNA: TGTGCCAGCAGTTTATGGGGTGAGCAGTTCTTC. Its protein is CASSLWGEQFF.

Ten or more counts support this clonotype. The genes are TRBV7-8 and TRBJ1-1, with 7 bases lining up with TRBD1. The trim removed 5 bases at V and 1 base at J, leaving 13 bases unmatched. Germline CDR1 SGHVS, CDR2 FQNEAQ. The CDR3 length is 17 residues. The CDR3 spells CASSHWGLGTANTEAFF. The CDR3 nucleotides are TGTGCCAGCAGCCATTGGGGGCTAGGGACAGCGAACACTGAAGCTTTCTTT.

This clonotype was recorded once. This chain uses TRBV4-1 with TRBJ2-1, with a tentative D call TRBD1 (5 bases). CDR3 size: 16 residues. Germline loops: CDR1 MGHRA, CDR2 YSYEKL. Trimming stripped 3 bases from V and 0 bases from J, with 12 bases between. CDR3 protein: CASSHIQVVSYNEQFF. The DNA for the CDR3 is TGCGCCAGCAGCCATATACAGGTTGTCTCCTACAATGAGCAGTTCTTC.

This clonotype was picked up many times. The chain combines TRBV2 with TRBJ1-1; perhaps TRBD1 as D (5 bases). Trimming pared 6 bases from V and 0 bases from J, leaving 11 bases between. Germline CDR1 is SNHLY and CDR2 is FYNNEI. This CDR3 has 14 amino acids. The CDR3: CASRGDGLNTEAFF. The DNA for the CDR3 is TGTGCCAGCAGAGGGGACGGCCTGAACACTGAAGCTTTCTTT.

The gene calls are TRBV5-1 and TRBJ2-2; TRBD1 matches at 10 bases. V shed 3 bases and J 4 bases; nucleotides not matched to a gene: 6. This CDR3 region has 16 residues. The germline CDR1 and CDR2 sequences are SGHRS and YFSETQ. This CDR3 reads CASSSTGGVSTGELFF. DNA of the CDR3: TGCGCCAGCAGCTCGACAGGGGGCGTTAGCACCGGGGAGCTGTTTTTT.

The CDR3 loop reads CASSQVDGSSYNEQFF. CDR3 DNA sequence: TGTGCCAGCAGCCAAGTTGACGGGAGCTCCTACAATGAGCAGTTCTTC. The chain combines TRBV4-2 with TRBJ2-1, with D possibly matching TRBD2 (6 bases). Germline loops: CDR1 LGHNA, CDR2 YNFKEQ. This CDR3 has 16 amino acids. V was pared by 1 base and J by 0 bases, with 10 bases between.

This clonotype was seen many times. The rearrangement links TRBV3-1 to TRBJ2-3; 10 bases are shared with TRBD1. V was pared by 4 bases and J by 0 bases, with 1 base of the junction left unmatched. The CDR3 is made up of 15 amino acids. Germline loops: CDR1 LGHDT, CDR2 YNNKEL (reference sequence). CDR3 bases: TGTGCCAGCAGCCCGGGACAGGGGAGCACAGATACGCAGTATTTT. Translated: CASSPGQGSTDTQYF.

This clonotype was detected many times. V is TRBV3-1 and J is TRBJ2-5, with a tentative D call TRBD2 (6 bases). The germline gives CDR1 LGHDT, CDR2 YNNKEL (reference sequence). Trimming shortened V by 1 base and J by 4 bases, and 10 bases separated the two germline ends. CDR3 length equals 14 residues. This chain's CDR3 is CASSQGLGGETQYF. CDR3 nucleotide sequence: TGTGCCAGCAGCCAAGGACTAGGCGGAGAGACCCAGTACTTC.